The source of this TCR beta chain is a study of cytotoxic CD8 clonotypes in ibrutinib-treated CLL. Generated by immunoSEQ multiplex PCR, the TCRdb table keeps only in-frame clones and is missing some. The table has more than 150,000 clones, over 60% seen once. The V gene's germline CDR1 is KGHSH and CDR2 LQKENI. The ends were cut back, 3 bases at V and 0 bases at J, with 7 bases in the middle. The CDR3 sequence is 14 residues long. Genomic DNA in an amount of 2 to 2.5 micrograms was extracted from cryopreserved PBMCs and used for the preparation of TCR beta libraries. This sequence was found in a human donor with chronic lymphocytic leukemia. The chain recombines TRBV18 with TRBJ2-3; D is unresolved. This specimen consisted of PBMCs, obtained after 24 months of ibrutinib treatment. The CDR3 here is CASSPGPSTDTQYF. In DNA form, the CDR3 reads TGTGCCAGCTCACCCGGGCCAAGCACAGATACGCAGTATTTT.